This T cell receptor (beta chain) is drawn from a study of early T cells in non-severe SARS-CoV-2 infection. The CDR3 totals 12 residues. Germline lookup yields CDR1 SGHRS and CDR2 YFSETQ. The V gene lost 5 bases and the J gene lost 7 bases, with 12 bases spanning the gap. This clonotype was recorded a few times. A single record per CDR3 protein comes from TCRdb applying MiXCR to the 5' RACE reads. Counted here are about 25,000 distinct CDR3 sequences, less than 6% occurring once; the ten biggest clones make up approximately 2.5%. The chain joins TRBV5-1 to TRBJ2-5; weak D call: TRBD2 (5 bases). The TCR comes from an adult who was a healthcare worker with PCR-confirmed SARS-CoV-2 infection or an uninfected control (not recorded which). The specimen sequenced was whole blood. CDR3 protein: CASRFQEGTQYF. The CDR3 bases are TGCGCCAGCAGATTCCAAGAGGGGACCCAGTACTTC.